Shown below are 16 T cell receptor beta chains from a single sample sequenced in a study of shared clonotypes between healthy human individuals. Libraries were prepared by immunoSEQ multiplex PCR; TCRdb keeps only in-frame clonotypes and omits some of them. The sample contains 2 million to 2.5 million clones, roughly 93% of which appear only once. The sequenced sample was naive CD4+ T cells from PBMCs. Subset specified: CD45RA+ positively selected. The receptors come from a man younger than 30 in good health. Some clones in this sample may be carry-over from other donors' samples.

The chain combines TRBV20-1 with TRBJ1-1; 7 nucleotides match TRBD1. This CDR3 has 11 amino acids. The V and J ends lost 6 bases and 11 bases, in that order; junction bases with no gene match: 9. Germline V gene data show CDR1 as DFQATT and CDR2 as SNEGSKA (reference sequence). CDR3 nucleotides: TGCAGTGCGCCGACAGGGCCGGAGGCTTTCTTT. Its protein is CSAPTGPEAFF.

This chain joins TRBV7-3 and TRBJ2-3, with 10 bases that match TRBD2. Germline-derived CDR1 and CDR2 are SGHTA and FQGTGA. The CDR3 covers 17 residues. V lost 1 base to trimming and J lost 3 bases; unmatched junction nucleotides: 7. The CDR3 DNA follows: TGTGCCAGCAGCTTAAAGGGTAGCGGGAGGTCGACAGATACGCAGTATTTT. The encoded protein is CASSLKGSGRSTDTQYF.

CDR3 residues: CASAGAGKDYEQYF. The CDR3 DNA sequence: TGTGCCAGCGCAGGTGCAGGGAAAGACTACGAGCAGTACTTC. V and J are TRBV27 and TRBJ2-7; TRBD1 might be the D (5 bases). Germline loops: CDR1 MNHEY, CDR2 SMNVEV (reference sequence). This CDR3 is built from 14 residues. Trimming left V 8 bases short and J 3 bases short, with 17 bases between.

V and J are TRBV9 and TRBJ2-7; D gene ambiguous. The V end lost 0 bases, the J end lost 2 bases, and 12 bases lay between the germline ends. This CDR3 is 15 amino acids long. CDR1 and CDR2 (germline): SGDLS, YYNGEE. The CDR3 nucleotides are TGTGCCAGCAGCGTAGGTGGTGGAGACCCCTACGAGCAGTACTTC. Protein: CASSVGGGDPYEQYF.

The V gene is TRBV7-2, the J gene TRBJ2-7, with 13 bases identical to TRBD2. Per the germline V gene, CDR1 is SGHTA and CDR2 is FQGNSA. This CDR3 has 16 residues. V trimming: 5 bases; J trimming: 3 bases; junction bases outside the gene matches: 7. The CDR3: CASSRTSGSSLYEQYF. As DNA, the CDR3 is TGTGCCAGCAGCCGGACTAGCGGGAGTTCCCTCTACGAGCAGTACTTC. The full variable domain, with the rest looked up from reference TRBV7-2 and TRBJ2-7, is GAGVSQSPSNKVTEKGKDVELRCDPISGHTALYWYRQSLGQGLEFLIYFQGNSAPDKSGLPSDRFSAERTGGSVSTLTIQRTQQEDSAVYLCASSRTSGSSLYEQYFGPGTRLTVT.

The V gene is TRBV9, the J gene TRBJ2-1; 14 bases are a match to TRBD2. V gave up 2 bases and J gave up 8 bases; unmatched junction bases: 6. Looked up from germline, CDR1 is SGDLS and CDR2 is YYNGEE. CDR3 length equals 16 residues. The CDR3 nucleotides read TGTGCCAGCAGCGTTTCCGGGACTAGCGGGAGTTATGAGCAGTTCTTC. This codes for CASSVSGTSGSYEQFF.

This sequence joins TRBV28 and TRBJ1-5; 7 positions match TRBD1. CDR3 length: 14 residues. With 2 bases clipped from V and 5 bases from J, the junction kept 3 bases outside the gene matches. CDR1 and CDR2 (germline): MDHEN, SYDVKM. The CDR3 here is CASSLGRGYQPQHF. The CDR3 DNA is TGTGCCAGCAGTTTAGGCAGGGGGTATCAGCCCCAGCATTTT. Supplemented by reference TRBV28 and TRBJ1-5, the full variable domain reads DVKVTQSSRYLVKRTGEKVFLECVQDMDHENMFWYRQDPGLGLRLIYFSYDVKMKEKGDIPEGYSVSREKKERFSLILESASTNQTSMYLCASSLGRGYQPQHFGDGTRLSIL.

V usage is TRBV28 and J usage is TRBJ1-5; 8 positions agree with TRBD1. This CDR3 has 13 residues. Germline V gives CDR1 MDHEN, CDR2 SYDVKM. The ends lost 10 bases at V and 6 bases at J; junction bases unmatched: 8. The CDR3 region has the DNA TGTGCCACTCAGGGGGCGCCTAGTCAGCCCCAGCATTTT. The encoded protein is CATQGAPSQPQHF.

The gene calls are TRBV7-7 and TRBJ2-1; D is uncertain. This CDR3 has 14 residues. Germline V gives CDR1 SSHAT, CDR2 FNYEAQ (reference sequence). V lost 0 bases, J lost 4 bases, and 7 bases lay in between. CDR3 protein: CASSLAQSYNEQFF. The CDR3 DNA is TGTGCCAGCAGCTTAGCTCAGAGTTACAATGAGCAGTTCTTC.

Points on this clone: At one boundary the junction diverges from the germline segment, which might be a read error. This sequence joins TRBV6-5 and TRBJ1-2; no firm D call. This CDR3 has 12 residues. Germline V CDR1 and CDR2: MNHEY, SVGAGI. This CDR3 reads CASSPSKEGCTF. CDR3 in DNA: TGTGCCAGCAGTCCATCCAAGGAAGGCTGCACCTTC.

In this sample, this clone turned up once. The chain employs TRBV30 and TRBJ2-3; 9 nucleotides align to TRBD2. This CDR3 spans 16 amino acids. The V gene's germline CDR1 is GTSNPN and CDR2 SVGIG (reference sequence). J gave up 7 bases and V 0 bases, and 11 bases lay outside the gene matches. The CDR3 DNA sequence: TGTGCCTGGAGTGTCCCAGCGGGAGGACTGGGAAATACGCAGTATTTT. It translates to CAWSVPAGGLGNTQYF.

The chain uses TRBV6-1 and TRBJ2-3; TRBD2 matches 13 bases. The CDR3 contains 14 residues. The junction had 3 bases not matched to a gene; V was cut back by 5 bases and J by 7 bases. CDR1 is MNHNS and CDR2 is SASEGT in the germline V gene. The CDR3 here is CASSTSGRVNTQYF. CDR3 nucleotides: TGTGCCAGCAGTACTAGCGGGAGGGTAAATACGCAGTATTTT.

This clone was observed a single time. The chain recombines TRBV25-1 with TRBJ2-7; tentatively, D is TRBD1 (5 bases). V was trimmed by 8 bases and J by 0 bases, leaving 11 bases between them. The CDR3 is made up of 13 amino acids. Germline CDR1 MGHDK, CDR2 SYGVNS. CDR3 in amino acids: CASQGFVSYEQYF. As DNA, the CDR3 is TGTGCCAGCCAGGGATTCGTCTCCTACGAGCAGTACTTC.

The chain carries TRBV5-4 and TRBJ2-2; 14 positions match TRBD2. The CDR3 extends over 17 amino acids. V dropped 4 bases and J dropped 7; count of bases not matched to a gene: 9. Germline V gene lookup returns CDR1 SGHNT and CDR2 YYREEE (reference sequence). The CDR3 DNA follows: TGTGCCAGCAGCCTAGGGACTAGCGGGAGTCTGGTCGGGGAGCTGTTTTTT. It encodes CASSLGTSGSLVGELFF.

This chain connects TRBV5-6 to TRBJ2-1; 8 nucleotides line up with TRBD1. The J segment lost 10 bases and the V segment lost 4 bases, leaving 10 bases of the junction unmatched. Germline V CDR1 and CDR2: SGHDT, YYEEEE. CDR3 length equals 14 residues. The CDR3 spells CASSHRGRSREQFF. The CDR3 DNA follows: TGTGCCAGCAGCCACAGGGGGAGGTCCCGCGAGCAGTTCTTC.

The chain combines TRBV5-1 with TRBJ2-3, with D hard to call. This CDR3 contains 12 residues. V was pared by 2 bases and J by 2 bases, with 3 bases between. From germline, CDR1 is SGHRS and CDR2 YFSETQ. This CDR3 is CASSFATDTQYF. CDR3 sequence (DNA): TGCGCCAGCAGCTTTGCCACAGATACGCAGTATTTT.